The source of this T cell receptor (beta chain) is a study of blood T cells in healthy people across ages. Trimming stripped 3 bases from V and 3 bases from J, with 23 bases between. The CDR3 has 18 residues. With a J-beta primer mix and a sample-barcoded 5' primer, a second PCR ran 7 to 11 cycles. TCRdb ran MiXCR on the 5' RACE reads and lists one entry per CDR3 protein. The sample records 910,000 or so distinct CDR3 sequences, 51% being singletons. The sequenced sample was blood. The receptor's source is a woman aged 60-75 years in good health. The gene calls are TRBV12-3 or TRBV12-4 and TRBJ2-5; the D call may be TRBD1 or TRBD2 (5 bases each). CDR3 sequence: CASSFWPRGKPAKETQYF. CDR3 sequence (DNA): TGTGCCAGCAGTTTTTGGCCCCGGGGCAAGCCGGCTAAAGAGACCCAGTACTTC.